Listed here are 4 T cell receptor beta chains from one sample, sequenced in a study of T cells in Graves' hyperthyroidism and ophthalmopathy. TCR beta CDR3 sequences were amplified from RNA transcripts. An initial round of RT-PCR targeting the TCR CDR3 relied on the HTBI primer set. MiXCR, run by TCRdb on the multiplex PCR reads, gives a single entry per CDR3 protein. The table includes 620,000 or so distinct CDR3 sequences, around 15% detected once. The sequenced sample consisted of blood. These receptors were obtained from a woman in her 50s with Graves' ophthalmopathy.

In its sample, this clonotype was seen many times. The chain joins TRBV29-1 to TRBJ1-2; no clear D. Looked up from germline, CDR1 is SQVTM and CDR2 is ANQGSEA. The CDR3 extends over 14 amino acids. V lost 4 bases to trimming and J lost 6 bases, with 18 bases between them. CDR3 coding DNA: TGCAGCGTTGTCCCCGGACCCGGGAGCCATGGCTACACCTTC. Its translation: CSVVPGPGSHGYTF.

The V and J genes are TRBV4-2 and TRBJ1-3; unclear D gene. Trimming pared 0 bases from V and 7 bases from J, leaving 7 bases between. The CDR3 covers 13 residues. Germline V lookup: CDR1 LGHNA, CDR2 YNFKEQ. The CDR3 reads CASSQDRQNTIYF. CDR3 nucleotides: TGTGCCAGCAGCCAAGATAGGCAGAACACCATATATTTT.

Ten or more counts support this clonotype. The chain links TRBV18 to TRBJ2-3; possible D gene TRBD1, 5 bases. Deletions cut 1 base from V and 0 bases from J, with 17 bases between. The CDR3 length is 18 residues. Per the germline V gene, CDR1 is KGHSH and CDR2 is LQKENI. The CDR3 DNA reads TGTGCCAGCTCACCACTCGCAGGGCTGGGGTCTAGCACAGATACGCAGTATTTT. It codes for CASSPLAGLGSSTDTQYF.

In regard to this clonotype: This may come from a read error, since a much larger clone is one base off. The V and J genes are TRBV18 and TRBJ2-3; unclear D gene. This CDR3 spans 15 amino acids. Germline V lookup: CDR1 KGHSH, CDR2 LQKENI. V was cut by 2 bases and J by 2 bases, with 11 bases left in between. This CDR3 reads CASSPTNTPTDTQYF. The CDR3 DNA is TGTGCCAGCTCACCAACGAACACACCCACAGATACGCAGTATTTT.